This T cell receptor beta chain originates from a study of monozygotic twins with inflammatory bowel disease. Template switching appended UMIs that held a 6-nucleotide sample barcode. TCRdb reanalyzed the 5' RACE reads and collapses them to one entry per CDR3 protein, without DNA. The sample is made up of just over 300,000 distinct CDR3 sequences, and the top ten hold roughly 5.8% of it. Per donor there was one draw, yielding a blood sample of 2.5 ml. From germline, CDR1 is SGDLS and CDR2 YYNGEE. CDR3 length: 14 residues. Input material: blood. The source is a human donor with ulcerative colitis or Crohn's disease, or a healthy co-twin of an affected twin (not recorded which). V and J are TRBV9 and TRBJ2-6. CDR3 sequence reads: CASSPRGGANVLTF.